This T cell receptor (beta chain) comes out of a study of blood T cell repertoires in COVID-19. Clinical history reported by participants formed the basis on which cohorts were assigned. Produced via immunoSEQ multiplex PCR; TCRdb's table is partial and in-frame only. There are 200,000 to 250,000 clones in the sample; roughly 87% occur only once, and roughly 6.3% lies in the top ten. This clone was observed a handful of times. The V and J ends lost 0 bases and 5 bases respectively, with 18 bases between them. The CDR3 contains 16 residues. Germline lookup yields CDR1 SGHRS and CDR2 YFSETQ. Sequencing was done on a sample of PBMCs or T cells enriched from blood (not recorded which). This clonotype was sampled from a woman aged 25 to 39 with acute COVID-19. The J gene is TRBJ2-7, the V gene TRBV5-1; D may be TRBD1 (6 bases). CDR3 region: CASSLERQGLSDEQYF. The CDR3 DNA reads as TGCGCCAGCAGCTTGGAGCGGCAGGGGCTAAGCGACGAGCAGTACTTC.